This T cell receptor (beta chain) is from a study of human T cells and chemical hapten exposure (dated by TCRdb to the early 2020s). A note on the overall study: For sensitization, 2% DPC in acetone was applied to an approximately 2 cm by approximately 2 cm area of upper inner arm skin. Patients additionally received weekly therapeutic DPC doses to the scalp throughout the roughly 26-week study period. Patch testing on the upper back used Finn chambers containing 0.01% DPC, with scoring done after 6 days according to International Contact Dermatitis Research Group standards. The mostly female patient cohort included alopecia areata with under or over 50% scalp involvement, alopecia totalis and alopecia universalis. The libraries were sequenced as a pool, and the TCR yield per sample differed mostly because of small variations in library volumes within the pool. The study tracked peripheral blood TCR repertoire changes in vivo during primary and secondary sensitization to the hapten diphenylcyclopropenone (DPC) in alopecia patients. Blood samples were taken from patients before sensitization (week 0) and at 2, 6 and about 24 weeks after DPC sensitization. Twenty-nine alopecia patients provided blood for TCR sequencing at one to four time points (pre-sensitization, 2, 6 and 24 weeks).

A note on this clonotype: The target of this receptor is not known. No base-level quality is on record; no much larger clone is a single base apart.

The CDR3, cysteine through phenylalanine, is 14 amino acids long. The kept DNA is CDR3 alone, 42 bases in frame from the first base. At the junction V is shortened by 5 bases and J by 4 bases, with 9 bases in between. Libraries came from RACE. Reads for this sample came from a NextSeq 500. During library preparation, unique molecular identifiers were attached to individual cDNA molecules so that TCRs could be counted in a quantitative, reproducible way. Each blood RNA sample was used to sequence both TCR alpha and TCR beta chains. From the authors' description of their analysis: The median number of TCRs per sample was around 96,000, ranging from roughly 20,000 to 700,000. The Decombinator software suite was used to annotate V, J and CDR3 in the TCR reads. Every sample was subsampled to the same number of TCRs (28,000) for the PS versus PT1 abundance plots. TCRs were defined as expanded if absent before sensitization and observed at least eight times at the 2-week time point. The public reads were reanalyzed by TCRdb: fastp trimming at Q25, MiXCR alignment, in-frame beta chains only. Every CDR3 protein is listed once, alongside the most common genes and DNA of its rows. None of the V and J calls come from the authors' own analysis; TCRdb made them. Within this sample are 120,000 to 150,000 distinct CDR3 sequences, with about 10% of them counted one time only. The top ten clonotypes cover 1.3% to 1.5% of the sample.

What this sample's time point label stands for: patch test 2, 6 weeks after DPC sensitization. This sample's treatment or condition label indicates: therapeutic diphenylcyclopropenone sensitization with weekly scalp DPC. At each patch-test visit, blood was drawn before the patch test was applied. Eligible patients were aged 18 to 70, diagnosed with alopecia, deemed suitable for DPC therapy, and excluded if pregnant. Total RNA was extracted from unfractionated whole blood collected in Tempus Blood RNA tubes. What the research found in general, with its limitations: The number of PT1 expanded TCRs positively correlated with patch test score, significant at thresholds 8, 16 and 32 but not 4. Alopecia, a presumed autoimmune disease, was present in all patients, so the immune response of the patients might differ from that of healthy individuals. Significantly more large CDR3 similarity clusters were formed by expanded TCRs than by pre-sensitization or healthy control sets, consistent with antigen-driven responses. After repeated subsampling, changes were observed in the strength of the expansion versus patch-test correlation and in the threshold at which the correlation became significant. DPC sensitization did not change the number of TCRs with a frequency above 1 in 1000, and there was no evidence of changes in global repertoire structure.

The sample consisted of whole blood, taken in connection with sensitization to the hapten diphenylcyclopropenone (DPC). The sequence joins TRBV12-3 or TRBV12-4 to TRBJ2-6, with the D gene uncertain. The TCR originated in a woman aged 45-60 years with alopecia areata. Some clones in this sample may be carry-over from other donors' samples. The CDR3 sequence is CASSPQAGANVLTF. Read as DNA, the sequence is TGTGCCAGCAGTCCTCAAGCGGGGGCCAACGTCCTGACTTTC.